These 24 T cell receptor beta chains came from one sample sequenced in a study of glioma-infiltrating T cells. The iRepertoire nested amplicon-rescue multiplex PCR amplified TCR alpha and beta CDR3s from RNA. TCRdb reprocessed the multiplex PCR reads with MiXCR, giving one entry per CDR3 protein. Of a few hundred thousand distinct CDR3 sequences in the sample, 41% were seen once. Sequenced: glioma tissue, nonneoplastic brain tissue, or PBMCs (not recorded which). These receptors were obtained from a human donor with low-grade glioma or glioblastoma, undergoing nonglioma brain surgery, or in good health (not recorded which).

This chain connects TRBV7-8 to TRBJ1-5; D remains unclear. The CDR3 consists of 19 residues. In germline, CDR1 is SGHVS, CDR2 FQNEAQ. Trimming left V 2 bases short and J 3 bases short, with 23 bases between. CDR3 region: CASSLTRPGMSPYNQPQHF. The CDR3 DNA reads as TGTGCCAGCAGCTTAACTCGACCCGGGATGTCGCCTTACAATCAGCCCCAGCATTTT. The entire variable domain, with the rest obtained from reference TRBV7-8 and TRBJ1-5, is as follows: GAGVSQSPRYKVAKRGQDVALRCDPISGHVSLFWYQQALGQGPEFLTYFQNEAQLDKSGLPSDRFFAERPEGSVSTLKIQRTQQEDSAVYLCASSLTRPGMSPYNQPQHFGDGTRLSIL.

The chain uses TRBV5-1 and TRBJ2-7; D ambiguous. Germline V gives CDR1 SGHRS, CDR2 YFSETQ. V was pared by 0 bases and J by 2 bases, with 15 bases between. The CDR3 has 16 residues. DNA for the CDR3: TGCGCCAGCAGCTTGGAGATCGGGCCAACAGCCTACGAGCAGTACTTC. This encodes CASSLEIGPTAYEQYF.

As concerns this clonotype: A much larger clone sits a single nucleotide away, making a read error possible. V is TRBV6-2 or TRBV6-3 and J is TRBJ1-1, with D hard to call. This CDR3 has 12 residues. V shed 0 bases and J shed 4 bases, with 3 bases lying between them. Germline V gene sequence: CDR1 MNHEY, CDR2 SVGEGT. The CDR3: CASSYSVTEAFF. The CDR3 region has the DNA TGTGCCAGCAGTTACTCGGTCACTGAAGCTTTCTTT.

A remark on this clonotype: A much larger clone lies one base from this, so it may be a read error. The CDR3 ends on some other residue instead of the conserved phenylalanine or tryptophan, so this is likely a read error. V usage is TRBV28 and J usage is TRBJ2-3; 12 bases agree with TRBD2. From germline, CDR1 is MDHEN and CDR2 SYDVKM. The CDR3 extends over 17 amino acids. V lost 5 bases to trimming and J lost 0 bases; unmatched junction nucleotides: 6. CDR3 region: CASSTHGTSGSTDTQYS. For the CDR3, the DNA is TGTGCCAGCAGTACCCACGGGACTAGCGGGAGCACAGATACGCAGTATTCT.

The chain carries TRBV6-2 or TRBV6-3 and TRBJ1-4; tentatively, D is TRBD1 (5 bases). V gave up 6 bases and J gave up 7 bases, with 15 bases separating them. This CDR3 spans 14 amino acids. CDR1 MNHEY and CDR2 SVGEGT come from the germline V gene. The CDR3 here is CASRLGTLAEKLFF. CDR3 in DNA: TGTGCCAGCAGGCTCGGGACGCTGGCTGAAAAACTGTTTTTT.

As to this clonotype: A read error may produce the germline difference seen at one junction end. The gene calls are TRBV12-3 or TRBV12-4 and TRBJ1-2, with a possible D match to TRBD1 (5 bases). The CDR3 sequence is 11 residues long. CDR3 residues: CASLAGGGYNF. Here the CDR3 DNA reads TGTGCCAGCCTAGCCGGGGGAGGCTACAACTTC.

A few counts support this clonotype. This rearrangement joins TRBV12-3 or TRBV12-4 to TRBJ2-6; no definite D call. The length of the CDR3 is 12 residues. V lost 8 bases and J 4 bases, leaving 6 bases between the germline ends. The CDR3 DNA is TGTGCCAGCCGGCTCGGGGCCAACGTCCTGACTTTC. This translates into CASRLGANVLTF.

As for this clonotype: A much larger clone is a single base away; this may be a read error. The chain is built from TRBV6-1 and TRBJ1-2; no clear D. The ends were cut back, 5 bases at V and 4 bases at J, with 14 bases in the middle. Germline CDR1 and CDR2: MNHNS and SASEGT. This CDR3 is built from 14 residues. CDR3 protein: CASSLSPESYGYTF. Written as DNA, the CDR3 is TGTGCCAGCAGTTTATCTCCCGAGAGCTATGGCTACACCTTC.

This clonotype was counted a few times. The chain has TRBV4-1 and TRBJ1-2; no firm D call. Per germline, CDR1 MGHRA and CDR2 YSYEKL. The CDR3 length is 17 residues. V dropped 3 bases and J dropped 0 bases, with 17 bases sitting between them. The CDR3 region has the DNA TGCGCCAGCAGCCATGAGCCAGGACGCCCAGCTAACTATGGCTACACCTTC. Translated: CASSHEPGRPANYGYTF.

Notes on this clonotype: A much larger clone lies a single base off, so this may be a read error. V usage is TRBV6-5 and J usage is TRBJ2-3, with 9 bases fitting TRBD2. Germline V gene lookup returns CDR1 MNHEY and CDR2 SVGAGI. The CDR3 runs 18 residues. The DNA for the CDR3 is TGTGCCAGCAGTTACCCCACTCAAGCGGGGGGTTTCACAGGTACGCAGTATTTT. Its translation: CASSYPTQAGGFTGTQYF.

This rearrangement joins TRBV10-3 to TRBJ1-2; 7 bases line up with TRBD1. Trimming removed 6 bases from V and 3 bases from J; junction bases left unmatched: 10. Per the germline V gene, CDR1 is ENHRY and CDR2 is SYGVKD. This CDR3 contains 15 residues. The CDR3 sequence is CAIRGTTGMYYGYTF. Here the CDR3 DNA reads TGTGCCATCAGGGGCACGACAGGGATGTACTATGGCTACACCTTC.

Of note for this clonotype: Possible read error: a much larger clone is one base away. This sequence joins TRBV7-2 and TRBJ1-5; no clear D gene. CDR3 length equals 13 residues. The germline V gene has CDR1 SGHTA and CDR2 FQGNSA. The CDR3 spells CASSYRGYQTQHF. The CDR3 DNA reads as TGTGCCAGCAGCTATCGGGGATATCAGACCCAGCATTTT. Variable domain in full (rest from reference TRBV7-2 and TRBJ1-5): GAGVSQSPSNKVTEKGKDVELRCDPISGHTALYWYRQSLGQGLEFLIYFQGNSAPDKSGLPSDRFSAERTGGSVSTLTIQRTQQEDSAVYLCASSYRGYQTQHFGDGTRLSIL.

This clonotype was detected once. This sequence may be a read error, since a much larger clone differs from it by one base. V gene TRBV10-3 combines with J gene TRBJ2-1; no clear D. Trimming cost V 11 bases and J 0 bases, with 20 bases left between them. Germline CDR1 reads ENHRY; CDR2 reads SYGVKD. CDR3 length: 16 residues. CDR3 sequence: CAGSEATASSYNEQFF. The CDR3 DNA is TGTGCCGGCAGTGAAGCGACCGCCAGCTCCTACAATGAGCAGTTCTTC.

The chain carries TRBV20-1 and TRBJ2-1; TRBD2 agrees at 12 bases. The CDR3 sequence is 15 residues long. In germline, CDR1 is DFQATT, CDR2 SNEGSKA (reference sequence). Trimming took 3 bases from V and 4 from J; bases not matched to a gene: 4. For the CDR3, the DNA is TGCAGTGCTAGGGGACTAGCGGGCCCATACAATGAGCAGTTCTTC. This sequence encodes CSARGLAGPYNEQFF.

The CDR3 nucleotides are TGTGCCAGCAGTTGGGGACAGGGGATGCGCTATAGCAATCAGCCCCAGCATTTT. This encodes CASSWGQGMRYSNQPQHF. The rearrangement joins TRBV28 to TRBJ1-5, with 10 positions matching TRBD1. Germline V gene data show CDR1 as MDHEN and CDR2 as SYDVKM. J gave up 0 bases and V 4 bases, and 9 bases lay outside the gene matches. This CDR3 region has 18 residues.

V is TRBV28 and J is TRBJ2-1; a weak D match, TRBD1 (6 bases). The CDR3 has 19 residues. The germline CDR1 and CDR2 sequences are MDHEN and SYDVKM. V lost 6 bases to trimming and J lost 7 bases, with 31 bases between them. This CDR3 is CASSSPYPSGQLLPNEQFF. The CDR3 region has the DNA TGTGCCAGCAGCTCCCCCTACCCCTCAGGACAGTTACTTCCTAATGAGCAGTTCTTC.

Comments on this clonotype: One junction end does not reproduce the germline sequence, and a read error may be involved. The chain carries TRBV7-6 and TRBJ2-1; TRBD1 matches 7 bases. The CDR3 sequence is 14 residues long. Germline assignment: CDR1 SGHVS and CDR2 FNYEAQ. The CDR3 coding sequence is TGTGCCAGCAGATCCCACAGGGGCTACAATGGGCAGTTCTTC. Translating it yields CASRSHRGYNGQFF.

Details on this clonotype: The junction departs from germline at one end; a sequencing error may be responsible. This chain connects TRBV27 to TRBJ1-1; the D gene is possibly TRBD1 (6 bases). The CDR3 runs 14 residues. Germline loops: CDR1 MNHEY, CDR2 SMNVEV (reference sequence). CDR3: CAISEGGAYTEAFF. CDR3 bases: TGTGCCATCAGTGAGGGGGGGGCTTATACTGAAGCTTTCTTT.

The V gene is TRBV2, the J gene TRBJ2-1, with 9 bases aligning to TRBD2. Germline V gene sequence: CDR1 SNHLY, CDR2 FYNNEI. J was trimmed by 5 bases and V by 8 bases; bases with no gene match: 10. This CDR3 is 15 amino acids long. CDR3 DNA: TGTGCCAGCCTTCCAGGGCTAGCGGGAAACAATGAGCAGTTCTTC. This codes for CASLPGLAGNNEQFF.

The CDR3 DNA is TGCAGTGCCCAAGCCCCCCGAGGGCTAGCGGTCAATGAGCAGTTCTTC. It specifies CSAQAPRGLAVNEQFF. J is TRBJ2-1 and V is TRBV20-1; 7 bases agree with TRBD2. CDR1 is DFQATT and CDR2 is SNEGSKA in the germline V gene (reference sequence). The CDR3 spans 16 residues. J was trimmed by 6 bases and V by 6 bases; bases with no gene match: 17.

This clonotype was picked up a small number of times. The chain couples TRBV19 to TRBJ1-5; weak D call: TRBD1 (6 bases). CDR1 is LNHDA and CDR2 is SQIVND in the germline V gene (reference sequence). V was clipped by 6 bases and J by 6 bases, with 15 bases between them. CDR3 length equals 14 residues. The CDR3 DNA reads TGTGCCAGTAGGACACAGGGTCGGGGTCAGCCCCAGCATTTT. Residues: CASRTQGRGQPQHF.

This clonotype was recorded only once. This could be a read error, since a much larger clone is one nucleotide away. J is TRBJ2-5 and V is TRBV6-2 or TRBV6-3; D is unresolved. Germline-derived CDR1 and CDR2 are MNHEY and SVGEGT. The CDR3 length is 14 residues. CDR3 DNA: TGTGCCAGCAGTTACGTGATCCCTCAAGAGACCAAGTACTTC. This gives the protein CASSYVIPQETKYF.

This clonotype came up a few times. The J gene is TRBJ1-1, the V gene TRBV20-1, with 7 nucleotides matching TRBD1. CDR1 is DFQATT, CDR2 SNEGSKA, per germline (reference sequence). The CDR3 has 14 residues. V gave up 5 bases and J gave up 0 bases; unmatched junction bases: 6. DNA for the CDR3: TGCAGTGCTCCCGACAGGGTTTTGAACACTGAAGCTTTCTTT. This sequence encodes CSAPDRVLNTEAFF.

Only a few counts were recorded for this clonotype. The rearrangement joins TRBV20-1 to TRBJ1-6; tentative D call: TRBD1 (5 bases). Germline V gene data show CDR1 as DFQATT and CDR2 as SNEGSKA (reference sequence). The ends were cut back, 2 bases at V and 6 bases at J, with 29 bases in the middle. The CDR3 extends over 20 amino acids. The CDR3 coding sequence is TGCAGTGCTAGAAGTCTCGGCAGGACGGTTTTCGGCGGGGCTAATTCACCCCTCCACTTT. It yields the protein CSARSLGRTVFGGANSPLHF.